The T cell receptor beta chain under discussion was sequenced for a study of cytomegalovirus exposure and HLA in healthy donors. Study-level results: A later analysis showed HLA-associated TCR beta chains outstripping equally common others in clonal expansion.

The V gene end was trimmed by 2 bases and the J gene end by 4 bases; junction bases not matched to a gene: 10. Germline CDR1 and CDR2: SGHRS and YFSETQ. The CDR3 totals 17 residues. This clone came up a few times. Its antigen is undetermined. PCR employed 60 Vbeta and 13 Jbeta primers. The repertoire was sequenced with immunoSEQ multiplex PCR; TCRdb's copy has only in-frame clones and lacks some. Here the sample spans 95,000 to 100,000 clones, around 79% being singletons. This TCR was sampled from a woman aged 40 to 50 in good health and CMV-seronegative. The chain employs TRBV5-1 and TRBJ2-1; TRBD1 matches 9 bases. The sample consisted of PBMCs. In DNA form, the CDR3 reads TGCGCCAGCAGCTTTTCCCAGGGGACAGGGAATTACAATGAGCAGTTCTTC. The encoded protein is CASSFSQGTGNYNEQFF.